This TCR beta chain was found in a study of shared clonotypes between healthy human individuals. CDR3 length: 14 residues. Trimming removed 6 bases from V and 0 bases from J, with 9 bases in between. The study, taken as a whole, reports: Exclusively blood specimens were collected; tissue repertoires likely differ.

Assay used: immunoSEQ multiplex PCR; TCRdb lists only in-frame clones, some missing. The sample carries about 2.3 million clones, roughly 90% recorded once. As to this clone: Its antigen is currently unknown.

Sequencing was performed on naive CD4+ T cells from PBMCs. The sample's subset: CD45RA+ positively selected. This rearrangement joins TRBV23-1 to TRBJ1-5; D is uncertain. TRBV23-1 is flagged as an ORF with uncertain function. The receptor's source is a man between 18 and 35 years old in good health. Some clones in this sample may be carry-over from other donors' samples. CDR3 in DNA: TGCGCCAGCAGCACAGAGCTTAGCAATCAGCCCCAGCATTTT. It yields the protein CASSTELSNQPQHF.